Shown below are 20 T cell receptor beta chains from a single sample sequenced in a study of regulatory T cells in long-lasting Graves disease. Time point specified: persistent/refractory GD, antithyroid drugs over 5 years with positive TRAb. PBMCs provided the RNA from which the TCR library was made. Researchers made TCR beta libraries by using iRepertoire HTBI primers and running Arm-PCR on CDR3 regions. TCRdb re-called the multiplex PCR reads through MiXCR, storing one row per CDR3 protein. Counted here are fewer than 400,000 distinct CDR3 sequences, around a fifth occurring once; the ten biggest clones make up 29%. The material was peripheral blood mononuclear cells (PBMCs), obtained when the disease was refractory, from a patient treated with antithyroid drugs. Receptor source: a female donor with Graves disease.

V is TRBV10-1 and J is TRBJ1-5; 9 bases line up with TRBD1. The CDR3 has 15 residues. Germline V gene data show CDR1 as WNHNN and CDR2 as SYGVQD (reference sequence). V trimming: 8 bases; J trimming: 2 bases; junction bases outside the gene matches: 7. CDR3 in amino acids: CASSPDRGGNQPQHF. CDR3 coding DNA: TGCGCCAGCTCCCCGGACAGGGGCGGCAATCAGCCCCAGCATTTT.

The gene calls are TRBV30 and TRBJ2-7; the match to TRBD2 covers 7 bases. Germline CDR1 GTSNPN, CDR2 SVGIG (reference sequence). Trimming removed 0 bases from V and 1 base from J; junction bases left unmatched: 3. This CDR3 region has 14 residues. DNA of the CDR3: TGTGCCTGGAGTGTACTGGGGGGGTCCTACGAGCAGTACTTC. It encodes CAWSVLGGSYEQYF.

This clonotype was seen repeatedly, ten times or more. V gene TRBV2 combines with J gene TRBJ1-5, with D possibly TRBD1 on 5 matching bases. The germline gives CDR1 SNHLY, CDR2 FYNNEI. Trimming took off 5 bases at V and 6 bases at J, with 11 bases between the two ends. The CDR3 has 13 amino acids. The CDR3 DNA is TGTGCCAGCAGTCCGGGACCGCCTCAGCCCCAGCATTTT. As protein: CASSPGPPQPQHF. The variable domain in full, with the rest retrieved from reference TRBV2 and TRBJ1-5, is EPEVTQTPSHQVTQMGQEVILRCVPISNHLYFYWYRQILGQKVEFLVSFYNNEISEKSEIFDDQFSVERPDGSNFTLKIRSTKLEDSAMYFCASSPGPPQPQHFGDGTRLSIL.

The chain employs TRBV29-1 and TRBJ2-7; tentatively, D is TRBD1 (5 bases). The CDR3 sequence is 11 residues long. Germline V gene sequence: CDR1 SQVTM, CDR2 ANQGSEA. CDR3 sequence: CAPGRGSEQYF. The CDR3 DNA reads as TGCGCACCCGGAAGGGGATCCGAGCAGTACTTC.

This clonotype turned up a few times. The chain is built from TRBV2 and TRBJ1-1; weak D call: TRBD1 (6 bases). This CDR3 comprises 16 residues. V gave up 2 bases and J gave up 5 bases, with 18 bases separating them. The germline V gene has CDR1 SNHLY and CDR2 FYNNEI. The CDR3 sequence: CASSERPSQGGTEAFF. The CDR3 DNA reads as TGTGCCAGCAGTGAAAGACCCTCACAGGGAGGGACTGAAGCTTTCTTT. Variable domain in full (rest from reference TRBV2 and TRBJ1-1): EPEVTQTPSHQVTQMGQEVILRCVPISNHLYFYWYRQILGQKVEFLVSFYNNEISEKSEIFDDQFSVERPDGSNFTLKIRSTKLEDSAMYFCASSERPSQGGTEAFFGQGTRLTVV.

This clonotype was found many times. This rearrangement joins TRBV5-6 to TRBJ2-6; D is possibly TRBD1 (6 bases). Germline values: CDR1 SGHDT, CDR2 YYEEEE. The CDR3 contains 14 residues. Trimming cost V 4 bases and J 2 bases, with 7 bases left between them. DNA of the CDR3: TGTGCCAGCAGCCCAGGGGCTGGGGCCAACGTCCTGACTTTC. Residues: CASSPGAGANVLTF.

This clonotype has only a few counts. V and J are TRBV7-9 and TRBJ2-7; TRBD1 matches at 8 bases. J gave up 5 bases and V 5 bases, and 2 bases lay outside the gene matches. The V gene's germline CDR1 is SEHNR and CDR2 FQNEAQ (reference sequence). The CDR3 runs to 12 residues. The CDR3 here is CASSPGGHEQYF. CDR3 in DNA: TGTGCCAGCAGCCCAGGGGGCCACGAGCAGTACTTC.

Here the CDR3 reads CASSLASASGYTF. The DNA for the CDR3 is TGTGCCAGCAGCTTAGCTTCGGCAAGTGGCTACACCTTC. V gene TRBV7-2 combines with J gene TRBJ1-2, with D hard to call. The germline V gene encodes CDR1 SGHTA and CDR2 FQGNSA. There are 13 residues in the CDR3. V dropped 0 bases and J dropped 7 bases, with 9 bases sitting between them.

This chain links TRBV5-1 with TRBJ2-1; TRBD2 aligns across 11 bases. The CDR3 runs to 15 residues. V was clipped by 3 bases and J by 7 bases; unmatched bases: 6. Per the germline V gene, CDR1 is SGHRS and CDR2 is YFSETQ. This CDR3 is CASSWLAGGRNEQFF. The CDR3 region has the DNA TGCGCCAGCAGCTGGTTAGCGGGGGGGCGGAATGAGCAGTTCTTC.

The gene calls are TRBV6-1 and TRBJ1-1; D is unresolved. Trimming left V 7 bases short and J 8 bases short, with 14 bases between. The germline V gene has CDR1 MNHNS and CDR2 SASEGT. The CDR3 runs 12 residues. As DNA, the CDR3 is TGTGCCAGCATTTCGGACGGGAAGGAAGCTTTCTTT. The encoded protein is CASISDGKEAFF.

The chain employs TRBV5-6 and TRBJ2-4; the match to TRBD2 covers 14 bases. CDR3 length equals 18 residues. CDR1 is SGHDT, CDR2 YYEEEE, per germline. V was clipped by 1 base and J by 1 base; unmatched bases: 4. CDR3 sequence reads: CASSLRTSGRFAKNIQYF. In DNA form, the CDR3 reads TGTGCCAGCAGCTTGAGGACTAGCGGGAGGTTTGCCAAAAACATTCAGTACTTC.

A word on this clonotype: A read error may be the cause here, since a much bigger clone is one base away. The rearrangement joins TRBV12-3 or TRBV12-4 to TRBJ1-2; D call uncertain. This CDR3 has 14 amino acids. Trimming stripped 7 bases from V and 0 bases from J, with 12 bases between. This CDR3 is CASTRGDANYGYTF. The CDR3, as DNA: TGTGCCAGCACCCGTGGGGATGCTAACTATGGCTACACCTTC.

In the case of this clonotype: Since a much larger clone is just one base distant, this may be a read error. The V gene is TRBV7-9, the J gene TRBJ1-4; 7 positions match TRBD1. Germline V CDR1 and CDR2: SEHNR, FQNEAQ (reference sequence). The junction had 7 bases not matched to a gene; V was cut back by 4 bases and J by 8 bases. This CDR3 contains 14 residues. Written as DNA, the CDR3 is TGTGCCAGCAGCTCCTCCGGGACAGCAGAAAAACTGTTTTTT. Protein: CASSSSGTAEKLFF.

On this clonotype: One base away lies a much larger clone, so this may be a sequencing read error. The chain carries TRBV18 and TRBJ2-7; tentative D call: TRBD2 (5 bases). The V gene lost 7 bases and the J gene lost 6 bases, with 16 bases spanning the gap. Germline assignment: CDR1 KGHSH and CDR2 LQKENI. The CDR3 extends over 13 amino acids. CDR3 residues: CASLGSGRGEQYF. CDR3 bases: TGTGCCAGCTTGGGGAGCGGCCGGGGCGAGCAGTACTTC.

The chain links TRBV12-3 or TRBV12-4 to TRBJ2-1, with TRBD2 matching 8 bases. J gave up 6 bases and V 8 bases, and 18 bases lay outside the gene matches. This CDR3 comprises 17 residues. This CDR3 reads CASGLRPGVAGSNEQFF. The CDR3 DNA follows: TGTGCCAGCGGGTTACGACCCGGGGTAGCGGGGAGCAATGAGCAGTTCTTC.

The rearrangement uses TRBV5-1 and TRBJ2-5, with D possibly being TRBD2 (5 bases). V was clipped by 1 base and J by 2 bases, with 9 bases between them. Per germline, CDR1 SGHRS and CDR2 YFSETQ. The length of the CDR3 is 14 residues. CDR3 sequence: CASSLSGQQETQYF. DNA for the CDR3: TGCGCCAGCAGCTTGAGCGGCCAACAAGAGACCCAGTACTTC. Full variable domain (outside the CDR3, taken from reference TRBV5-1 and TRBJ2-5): KAGVTQTPRYLIKTRGQQVTLSCSPISGHRSVSWYQQTPGQGLQFLFEYFSETQRNKGNFPGRFSGRQFSNSRSEMNVSTLELGDSALYLCASSLSGQQETQYFGPGTRLLVL.

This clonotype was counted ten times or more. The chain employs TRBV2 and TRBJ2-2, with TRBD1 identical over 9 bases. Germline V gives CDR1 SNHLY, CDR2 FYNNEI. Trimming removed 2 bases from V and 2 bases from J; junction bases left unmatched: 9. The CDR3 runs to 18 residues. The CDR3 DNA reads TGTGCCAGCAGTGAAATGTTGTTGGGACAGGGTAACACCGGGGAGCTGTTTTTT. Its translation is CASSEMLLGQGNTGELFF.

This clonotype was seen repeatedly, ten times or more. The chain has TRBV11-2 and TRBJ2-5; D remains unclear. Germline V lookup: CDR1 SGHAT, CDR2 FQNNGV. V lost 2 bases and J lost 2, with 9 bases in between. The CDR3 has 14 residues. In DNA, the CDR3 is TGTGCCAGCAGCTTATACCTGGGGCAAGAGACCCAGTACTTC. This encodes CASSLYLGQETQYF.

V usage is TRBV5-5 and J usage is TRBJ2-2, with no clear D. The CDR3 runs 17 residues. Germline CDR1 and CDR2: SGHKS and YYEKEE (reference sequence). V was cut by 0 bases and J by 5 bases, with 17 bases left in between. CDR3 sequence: CASSLVTGRDWTGELFF. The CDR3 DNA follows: TGTGCCAGCAGCTTGGTTACCGGGCGAGACTGGACCGGGGAGCTGTTTTTT. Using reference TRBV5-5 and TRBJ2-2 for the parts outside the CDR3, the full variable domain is DAGVTQSPTHLIKTRGQQVTLRCSPISGHKSVSWYQQVLGQGPQFIFQYYEKEERGRGNFPDRFSARQFPNYSSELNVNALLLGDSALYLCASSLVTGRDWTGELFFGEGSRLTVL.

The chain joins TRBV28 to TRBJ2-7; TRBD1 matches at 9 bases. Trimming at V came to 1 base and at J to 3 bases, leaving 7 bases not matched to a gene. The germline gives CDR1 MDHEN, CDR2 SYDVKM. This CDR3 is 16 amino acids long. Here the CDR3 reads CASSLFHGTGSYEQYF. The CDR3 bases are TGTGCCAGCAGTTTATTCCACGGGACAGGGAGCTACGAGCAGTACTTC.